This T cell receptor delta chain is from a study of gamma-delta T cells after stem cell transplantation. Germline V gene lookup returns CDR1 TSWWSYY and CDR2 QGS. The CDR3 has 22 amino acids. This clone was detected a few times. A much bigger clone sits one base away, suggesting this may be a read error. TCRdb re-called the RT-PCR reads using CATT. The sample contains around 1,400 delta-chain clones, roughly 5.6% of which appear only once. The receptor was isolated from a human donor. It is not recorded whose cells these are; they may come from a transplant donor. The chain links TRDV1 to TRDJ1; 12 bases match TRDD3. The sample comprised gamma-delta T cells. The CDR3 is CALGVFHSHTGGYKKHTDKPIF. CDR3 bases: TGTGCTCTTGGGGTATTCCATTCTCATACTGGGGGATACAAGAAGCACACCGATAAACCCATCTTT.